Shown below are 3 T cell receptor beta chains from a single sample sequenced in a study of cytomegalovirus exposure and HLA in healthy donors. PCR amplification relied on 60 Vbeta primers (plus 13 Jbeta primers). The data were produced by immunoSEQ multiplex PCR, yet TCRdb's version contains in-frame clones alone and is incomplete. The sample shows under 150,000 clones, 70% to 80% of them seen only once. The specimen was PBMCs. The receptors here all came from a woman aged 40 to 49 in good health and CMV-seropositive.

V and J are TRBV5-4 and TRBJ1-2, with TRBD1 matching 8 bases. CDR1 SGHNT and CDR2 YYREEE come from the germline V gene (reference sequence). This CDR3 contains 15 residues. With V trimmed by 4 bases and J by 8 bases, 13 bases remained unmatched. This chain's CDR3 is CASSKAGTGPMGYTF. DNA of the CDR3: TGTGCCAGCAGCAAGGCCGGGACAGGCCCTATGGGCTACACCTTC.

The rearrangement uses TRBV2 and TRBJ2-7; the D gene is possibly TRBD2 (6 bases). The germline CDR1 and CDR2 sequences are SNHLY and FYNNEI. V lost 7 bases and J lost 0, with 16 bases in between. The CDR3 loop spans 15 amino acids. The CDR3 nucleotides are TGTGCCAGCATGGTCTGGCGGGAAGACTCCTACGAGCAGTACTTC. Translated, it gives CASMVWREDSYEQYF.

The V call is TRBV18, the J call TRBJ2-7, with 7 nucleotides matching TRBD2. CDR3 length: 16 amino acids. V lost 4 bases to trimming and J lost 5 bases; unmatched junction nucleotides: 14. CDR1 and CDR2 (germline): KGHSH, LQKENI. CDR3 bases: TGTGCCAGCTCACGCGCAGGACTAGGGTTAATCAACGAGCAGTACTTC. Residues: CASSRAGLGLINEQYF.